This T cell receptor beta chain was retrieved from a study of T-cell memory formation after mild COVID-19. MiXCR was run by TCRdb on the 5' RACE reads, yielding one entry per CDR3 protein. This table holds 300,000 to 350,000 distinct CDR3 sequences, roughly 13% found once. Regarding this clonotype: Antigen unknown.

Study-wide findings and caveats: There was no confirmation that second-wave clones peaking on day 37 were SARS-CoV-2 specific.

V lost 1 base, J lost 4 bases, and 17 bases lay in between. The germline V gene encodes CDR1 SGHDT and CDR2 YYEEEE. The CDR3 covers 16 residues. Sequenced: PBMCs or a T cell subset sorted from them (not recorded which). This TCR was recovered from a man younger than 35 who had mild COVID-19 (a few samples of this study predate the infection). Cell type and time point are not known. The chain is built from TRBV5-6 and TRBJ1-2; D not certain. The CDR3 coding sequence is TGTGCCAGCAGCTTGAGGGAGGGAATCGGAGTCTATGGCTACACCTTC. Amino acids: CASSLREGIGVYGYTF.